This record concerns one T cell receptor beta chain sequence. Its antigen remains unidentified. Germline loops: CDR1 SGHTA, CDR2 FQGNSA. Between the trimmed V and J ends, which lost 5 bases and 1 base, there was a span of 14 bases. This CDR3 has 15 amino acids. The data originate from a study of glioma-infiltrating T cells. In the study overall: Glioblastomas were WHO grade IV, sampled at first diagnosis; low-grade were grade II.

Study results and caveats: CDR3 overlap between tissue and blood was very small.

The iRepertoire nested amplicon-rescue multiplex PCR amplified TCR alpha and beta CDR3s from RNA. MiXCR, applied by TCRdb to the multiplex PCR reads, yields one record per CDR3 protein. The sample shows about 400,000 distinct CDR3 sequences, 35% to 45% of them seen only once. The sequenced sample was glioma tissue, nonneoplastic brain tissue, or PBMCs (not recorded which). The chain couples TRBV7-2 to TRBJ1-1; D ambiguous. The receptor comes from a human donor with low-grade glioma or glioblastoma, undergoing nonglioma brain surgery, or in good health (not recorded which). In DNA form, the CDR3 reads TGTGCCAGCAGCCCTAGGGCCCGAGGGAACACTGAAGCTTTCTTT. This encodes CASSPRARGNTEAFF.